Shown below are 6 T cell receptor beta chains from a single sample sequenced in a study of human T cells and chemical hapten exposure. TCRdb ran MiXCR on the RACE reads and lists one entry per CDR3 protein. The data contain roughly 150,000 distinct CDR3 sequences, approximately 10% of them seen just once; the ten biggest clones take up about 1.3%. Indicated time point: patch test 2, 6 weeks after DPC sensitization. Regarding treatment: therapeutic diphenylcyclopropenone sensitization with weekly scalp DPC. This specimen consisted of whole blood, obtained in connection with sensitization to the hapten diphenylcyclopropenone (DPC). The source is a woman in her fifties or sixties with alopecia areata. Some clones in this sample may be carry-over from other donors' samples.

This sequence joins TRBV4-2 and TRBJ1-2; 7 positions match TRBD1. V shed 3 bases, J shed 7 bases, and the junction held 14 bases outside the gene matches. CDR3 length: 16 residues. Germline assignment: CDR1 LGHNA and CDR2 YNFKEQ. CDR3 residues: CASSHLQTGSVGGYTF. CDR3 nucleotides: TGTGCCAGCAGCCACTTACAGACAGGGAGTGTAGGTGGCTACACCTTC.

Note on this clonotype: At one of its ends the junction is not consistent with the germline gene, which may arise from a read error. This chain links TRBV28 with TRBJ2-5, with D perhaps TRBD1 or TRBD2 (5 bases each). CDR3 size: 15 residues. Per germline, CDR1 MDHEN and CDR2 SYDVKM. The CDR3 DNA follows: TGTGCCAGCTGTTTGACGGGGCGGCAAGGAGGGACCCAGTACTTC. Translated: CASCLTGRQGGTQYF.

This clonotype was seen more than once but under ten times. The chain carries TRBV9 and TRBJ2-1; 9 bases align to TRBD2. Germline lookup yields CDR1 SGDLS and CDR2 YYNGEE. This CDR3 has 14 residues. V trimming: 4 bases; J trimming: 4 bases; junction bases outside the gene matches: 3. CDR3 residues: CASSPSGNYNEQFF. The CDR3 bases are TGTGCCAGCAGCCCTAGCGGGAATTACAATGAGCAGTTCTTC. Filled out from reference TRBV9 and TRBJ2-1, the complete variable domain reads DSGVTQTPKHLITATGQRVTLRCSPRSGDLSVYWYQQSLDQGLQFLIQYYNGEERAKGNILERFSAQQFPDLHSELNLSSLELGDSALYFCASSPSGNYNEQFFGPGTRLTVL.

This clonotype came up many times. The chain carries TRBV12-3 or TRBV12-4 and TRBJ1-1, with 10 nucleotides matching TRBD1. Germline trimming cut 5 bases from V and 7 bases from J; bases unmatched to any gene: 4. The length of the CDR3 is 13 residues. The CDR3 here is CASSRQGAVEAFF. The CDR3 DNA sequence: TGTGCCAGCAGTAGACAGGGGGCGGTTGAAGCTTTCTTT.

Many counts were recorded for this clonotype. This sequence joins TRBV7-6 and TRBJ2-1; D not certain. Germline V gene lookup returns CDR1 SGHVS and CDR2 FNYEAQ. V gave up 6 bases and J gave up 9 bases, with 12 bases separating them. CDR3 length: 12 residues. CDR3 bases: TGTGCCAGCAGTTTTAGCTTCAGTGAGCAGTTCTTC. Translating it yields CASSFSFSEQFF.

This chain links TRBV7-8 with TRBJ1-4; D uncertain. The CDR3 has 13 residues. V was cut by 1 base and J by 7 bases, with 7 bases left in between. Germline-derived CDR1 and CDR2 are SGHVS and FQNEAQ. In DNA, the CDR3 is TGTGCCAGCAGCTTAGGCTCCACTGAAAAACTGTTTTTT. It codes for CASSLGSTEKLFF.